The rows below give T cell receptor beta chains drawn from one sample of a study of blood T cells in healthy people across ages. TCRdb reanalysed the 5' RACE reads using MiXCR and keeps one entry per CDR3 protein. The data hold more than 700,000 distinct CDR3 sequences, with around half observed a single time. Input material: blood. The receptors shown here come from an older man in good health. Both conserved end residues are part of each CDR3. The order of the fields is D gene, J gene, V gene, clone size, CDR3 DNA, CDR3 protein. A D gene is named only where the DNA matches it firmly. The size field is filled for only some rows; it gives once, few, many or a size class.

>-|TRBJ2-1|TRBV3-1|-
TGTGCCAGCAGCCAGCTCACGGAAGGGAATGAGCAGTTCTTC
CASSQLTEGNEQFF
>TRBD2|TRBJ2-7|TRBV27|once
TGTGCCAGCAGTGTACAAACAGGCGGGAGCGCGATCGAGCAGTACTTC
CASSVQTGGSAIEQYF
>TRBD2|TRBJ2-2|TRBV20-1|-
TGCAGTGCTAGTCCTAGCGGGATGAACACCGGGGAGCTGTTTTTT
CSASPSGMNTGELFF
>-|TRBJ2-7|TRBV2|many
TGCGCCAGCAGCCCTACCTACGAGCAGTACTTC
CASSPTYEQYF
>-|TRBJ2-7|TRBV4-2|few
TGTGCCAGCAGCCAAGCGACGGGCCACGAGCAGTACTTC
CASSQATGHEQYF
>TRBD1|TRBJ2-5|TRBV5-1|-
TGCGCCAGCAGCTGGACAGGCCAAGGGGAGACCCAGTACTTC
CASSWTGQGETQYF
>-|TRBJ2-3|TRBV29-1|-
TGCAGCGTTGAAGAGGCCCTAGGAGGATTCGTAAGATACGCGTATTTT
CSVEEALGGFVRYAYF
>TRBD1|TRBJ2-1|TRBV12-3/TRBV12-4|-
TGTGCCAGCAGTCCCCCAGGGGGCCGATCCCTAAACCCTTACAATGAGCAGTTCTTC
CASSPPGGRSLNPYNEQFF
>-|TRBJ2-5|TRBV19|-
TGTGCCAGTAGCTCGGGGGGACAGGAGACCCAGTACTTC
CASSSGGQETQYF
>-|TRBJ1-1|TRBV15|-
TGTGCCACCAGCGTCATTGTCCAGGGCACTGAAGCTTTCTTT
CATSVIVQGTEAFF
>TRBD2|TRBJ2-5|TRBV6-2/TRBV6-3|-
TGTGCCAGCAGTTCCCGGACTAGCAAAGAGACCCAGTACTTC
CASSSRTSKETQYF
>TRBD1|TRBJ2-1|TRBV20-1|-
TGCAGTGCTTGGTGGGACAGGGAGAGAGGGAATGAGCAGTTCTTC
CSAWWDRERGNEQFF
>-|TRBJ1-2|TRBV2|few
TGTGCCAGCAACCGGGGGGCTTACTATGGCTACACCTTC
CASNRGAYYGYTF
>TRBD1|TRBJ2-5|TRBV18|-
TGTGCCAGCTCACCACCGGGACAGATCCAAGAGACCCAGTACTTC
CASSPPGQIQETQYF
>-|TRBJ2-1|TRBV27|-
TGTGCCAGCACCATGCAGGGACTTTACAATGAGCAGTTCTTC
CASTMQGLYNEQFF
>TRBD1|TRBJ1-2|TRBV6-4|few
TGTGCCAGCAGTGACTCTTCAACACAGGGGGCGCAGTATGGCTACACCTTC
CASSDSSTQGAQYGYTF
>TRBD2|TRBJ2-1|TRBV20-1|-
TGCAGTGCTAGGGCTAGCGGGAGGCCCAGCTCCTACAATGAGCAGTTCTTC
CSARASGRPSSYNEQFF
>TRBD2|TRBJ2-3|TRBV10-3|-
TGTGCCATCAGGTCTGTGACTGCGGGGGTCACAGATACGCAGTATTTT
CAIRSVTAGVTDTQYF